A selection of T cell receptor beta chains follows, all from one sample in a study of T cells in tumors and immune-related adverse events. Sequencing was performed with immunoSEQ multiplex PCR; in TCRdb, only in-frame clones are kept and a portion is missing. The sample carries about 11,000 clones, about 90% recorded once. The sample consisted of lymph node tissue, taken from a patient treated with anti-PD-1 therapy. The receptors were sampled from a female donor with metastatic renal cell carcinoma. Both conserved end residues are part of each CDR3. The D gene is left open where the match is weak. Some rows have no size entry. The others give once, few or many, or a class for an expanded clone.

d_gene: .; abundance: .; j_gene: TRBJ1-2; v_gene: TRBV7-9; CDR3nt: TGTGCCAGCAGCTTGGGAGGCTACACCTTC; CDR3aa: CASSLGGYTF
d_gene: .; abundance: .; j_gene: TRBJ1-2; v_gene: TRBV5-8; CDR3nt: TGTGCCAGCAGCTTTGGAGGGAACTATGGCTACACCTTC; CDR3aa: CASSFGGNYGYTF
d_gene: .; abundance: .; j_gene: TRBJ1-2; v_gene: TRBV10-3; CDR3nt: TGTGCCATCAGTGACGGGGGGCGGCAAACCTCTGGCTACACCTTC; CDR3aa: CAISDGGRQTSGYTF
d_gene: .; abundance: .; j_gene: TRBJ2-7; v_gene: TRBV5-1; CDR3nt: TGCGCCAGCAGCTCAGGTCTGGTCAGGGGAAGAGCCTACGAGCAGTACTTC; CDR3aa: CASSSGLVRGRAYEQYF
d_gene: .; abundance: .; j_gene: TRBJ2-6; v_gene: TRBV10-3; CDR3nt: TGTGCCATCAGTGAGGGGCCCGGGACATTTGGGGCCAACGTCCTGACTTTC; CDR3aa: CAISEGPGTFGANVLTF
d_gene: TRBD2; abundance: .; j_gene: TRBJ2-2; v_gene: TRBV27; CDR3nt: TGTGCCAGCAGGCCCGGGACTAGCGGGGTCACCGGGGAGCTGTTTTTT; CDR3aa: CASRPGTSGVTGELFF
d_gene: .; abundance: .; j_gene: TRBJ1-1; v_gene: TRBV21-1; CDR3nt: TGTGCCAGCAGCAAAGAAGGGGATACAGGGTTCCCTGAAGCTTTCTTT; CDR3aa: CASSKEGDTGFPEAFF
d_gene: TRBD1; abundance: .; j_gene: TRBJ1-1; v_gene: TRBV30; CDR3nt: TGTGCCTGGAGTAAGGGGGCCGGCACTGAAGCTTTCTTT; CDR3aa: CAWSKGAGTEAFF
d_gene: .; abundance: .; j_gene: TRBJ1-2; v_gene: TRBV23-1; CDR3nt: TGCGCCAGCAGTCAATCGGTTACCAGGTGGTGTGGCTACACCTTC; CDR3aa: CASSQSVTRWCGYTF
d_gene: .; abundance: .; j_gene: TRBJ1-2; v_gene: TRBV5-1; CDR3nt: TGCGCCAGCAGCTTGGCTCGGACATCTGGCTACACCTTC; CDR3aa: CASSLARTSGYTF
d_gene: .; abundance: .; j_gene: TRBJ2-2; v_gene: TRBV21-1; CDR3nt: TGTGCCAGCAGCAAAAATAGCCTTCGCGGGGAGCTGTTTTTT; CDR3aa: CASSKNSLRGELFF
d_gene: .; abundance: .; j_gene: TRBJ2-1; v_gene: TRBV5-1; CDR3nt: TGCGCCAGCAGCTTGGATAGGCCGGGGGTCGATGAGCAGTTCTTC; CDR3aa: CASSLDRPGVDEQFF
d_gene: TRBD1; abundance: .; j_gene: TRBJ1-5; v_gene: TRBV28; CDR3nt: TGTGCCAGCAGAACCGGACAGGGGGATAATCAGCCCCAGCATTTT; CDR3aa: CASRTGQGDNQPQHF
d_gene: TRBD1; abundance: .; j_gene: TRBJ2-5; v_gene: TRBV5-1; CDR3nt: TGCGCCAGCAGCTTGACCACAGGGGCGCAAGAGACCCAGTACTTC; CDR3aa: CASSLTTGAQETQYF
d_gene: .; abundance: .; j_gene: TRBJ1-1; v_gene: TRBV2; CDR3nt: TGTGCCAGCACTAGGGAGGGGTCCACTGAAGCTTTCTTT; CDR3aa: CASTREGSTEAFF
d_gene: .; abundance: .; j_gene: TRBJ1-5; v_gene: TRBV4-1; CDR3nt: TGCGCCAGCAGCCAAGTGAGGACACCATATAGCAATCAGCCCCAGCATTTT; CDR3aa: CASSQVRTPYSNQPQHF
d_gene: TRBD1; abundance: .; j_gene: TRBJ2-7; v_gene: TRBV6-1; CDR3nt: TGTGCCAGCTTCACCCAGGACAGGGGTTACGAGCAGTACTTC; CDR3aa: CASFTQDRGYEQYF
d_gene: .; abundance: .; j_gene: TRBJ2-3; v_gene: TRBV5-1; CDR3nt: TGCGCCAGCAGCTCGGGACACACAGATACGCAGTATTTT; CDR3aa: CASSSGHTDTQYF
d_gene: TRBD1; abundance: .; j_gene: TRBJ2-5; v_gene: TRBV29-1; CDR3nt: TGCAGCGTACAACAGGGGGCGCTGGAGACCCAGTACTTC; CDR3aa: CSVQQGALETQYF
d_gene: .; abundance: once; j_gene: TRBJ1-5; v_gene: TRBV19; CDR3nt: TGTGCCGCAACAACACGGGGGCAGGATCAGCCCCAGCATTTT; CDR3aa: CAATTRGQDQPQHF
d_gene: .; abundance: .; j_gene: TRBJ2-7; v_gene: TRBV10-2; CDR3nt: TGCGCCAGCAGTGGTGACGGGAGCTACGAGCAGTACTTC; CDR3aa: CASSGDGSYEQYF
d_gene: .; abundance: .; j_gene: TRBJ1-1; v_gene: TRBV5-1; CDR3nt: TGCGCCAGCAGGGAGGACCATAACACTGAAGCTTTCTTT; CDR3aa: CASREDHNTEAFF
d_gene: .; abundance: .; j_gene: TRBJ2-4; v_gene: TRBV21-1; CDR3nt: TGTGCCAGCAGCCCCGGGGAATGGGGATTAAGAGCCAAAAACATTCAGTACTTC; CDR3aa: CASSPGEWGLRAKNIQYF
d_gene: TRBD1; abundance: .; j_gene: TRBJ1-5; v_gene: TRBV30; CDR3nt: TGTGCCTGGAGTTCCGGGACAGGGGGCAAGGGTTTAAGGAATCAGCCCCAGCATTTT; CDR3aa: CAWSSGTGGKGLRNQPQHF
d_gene: .; abundance: .; j_gene: TRBJ1-1; v_gene: TRBV11-3; CDR3nt: TGTGCCAGCAGCTTAGAAACCACAGGACAAGCTTTCTTT; CDR3aa: CASSLETTGQAFF
d_gene: TRBD1; abundance: .; j_gene: TRBJ1-5; v_gene: TRBV27; CDR3nt: TGTGCCAGCAGTTCCATACAGGGGGCTAGGAGCAATCAGCCCCAGCATTTT; CDR3aa: CASSSIQGARSNQPQHF
d_gene: .; abundance: .; j_gene: TRBJ1-5; v_gene: TRBV10-2; CDR3nt: TGCGCCAGCAGTGACCTAGAGGGGGATCAGCCCCAGCATTTT; CDR3aa: CASSDLEGDQPQHF
d_gene: .; abundance: .; j_gene: TRBJ2-7; v_gene: TRBV6-1; CDR3nt: TGTGCCAGCACACTAGCTTGGTACGAGCAGTACTTC; CDR3aa: CASTLAWYEQYF
d_gene: .; abundance: .; j_gene: TRBJ1-2; v_gene: TRBV28; CDR3nt: TGTGCCAGCAGGGGGGGGGCTTTCGGCAACTATGGCTACACCTTC; CDR3aa: CASRGGAFGNYGYTF
d_gene: .; abundance: .; j_gene: TRBJ2-4; v_gene: TRBV5-1; CDR3nt: TGCGCCAGCAGCGCGGGGACTTCGGCCAAAAACATTCAGTACTTC; CDR3aa: CASSAGTSAKNIQYF
d_gene: TRBD1; abundance: .; j_gene: TRBJ1-2; v_gene: TRBV6-4; CDR3nt: TGTGCCAGCAGTGTGGGGGACAGGGGAGGGGGTGGCTACACCTTC; CDR3aa: CASSVGDRGGGGYTF
d_gene: .; abundance: .; j_gene: TRBJ1-1; v_gene: TRBV6-5; CDR3nt: TGTGCCAGCAGTGGGGGACGGACTCGAGGAGCTGAAGCTTTCTTT; CDR3aa: CASSGGRTRGAEAFF